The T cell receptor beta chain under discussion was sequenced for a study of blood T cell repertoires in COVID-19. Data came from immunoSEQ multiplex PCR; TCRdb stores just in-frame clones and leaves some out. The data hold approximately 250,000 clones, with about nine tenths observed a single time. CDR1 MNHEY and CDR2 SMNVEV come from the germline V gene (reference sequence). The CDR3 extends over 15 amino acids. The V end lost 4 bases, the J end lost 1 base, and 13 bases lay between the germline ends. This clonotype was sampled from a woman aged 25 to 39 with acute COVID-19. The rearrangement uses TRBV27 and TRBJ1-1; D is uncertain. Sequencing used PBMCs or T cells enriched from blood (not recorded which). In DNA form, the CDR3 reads TGTGCCAGCAGTTCCATGACATTAGGGAACACTGAAGCTTTCTTT. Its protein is CASSSMTLGNTEAFF.